This T cell receptor beta chain was recorded in a study of T cell clones after liver transplantation. Study-level information: Samples came from ITN030ST, which attempted immunosuppression withdrawal within 2 years of liver transplantation.

Method: immunoSEQ multiplex PCR; TCRdb's copy keeps in-frame clones and lacks some. The sample has 70,000 or so clones; around 90% are singletons. Trimming stripped 5 bases from V and 4 bases from J, with 9 bases between. The CDR3 totals 12 residues. Germline V gene lookup returns CDR1 MNHEY and CDR2 SVGAGI. This clone was seen just once. This clonotype originated in a human donor who received a liver transplant. Here the sequenced sample was CD4+ T cells from blood, taken before liver transplant. The chain uses TRBV6-5 and TRBJ2-7; no reliable D call. The CDR3 sequence: CASSPRQYEQYF. In nucleotides, the CDR3 is TGTGCCAGCAGTCCCCGCCAATACGAGCAGTACTTC.